This T cell receptor (beta chain) was retrieved from a study of regulatory T cells in long-lasting Graves disease. CDR1 SGHAT and CDR2 FQNNGV come from the germline V gene. Trimming took off 5 bases at V and 3 bases at J, with 13 bases between the two ends. This CDR3 contains 14 residues. Sample time point: persistent/refractory GD, antithyroid drugs over 5 years with positive TRAb. TCR sequences were obtained from RNA taken from PBMCs. Arm-PCR with iRepertoire HTBI primers amplified the CDR3 regions for these TCR beta libraries. TCRdb independently ran MiXCR on the multiplex PCR reads; one entry per CDR3 protein. The table includes about 460,000 distinct CDR3 sequences, around a fifth detected once. Concerning this clonotype itself: A much larger clone sits a single nucleotide away, making a read error possible.

This TCR came from a female donor with Graves disease. The chain links TRBV11-2 to TRBJ1-2; D is perhaps TRBD1 (5 bases). Source: peripheral blood mononuclear cells (PBMCs), taken when the disease was refractory, from a patient treated with antithyroid drugs. The DNA of the CDR3 is TGTGCCAGCAGCCCGGGGACCAGTGACTATGGCTACACCTTC. Encoded protein: CASSPGTSDYGYTF. Full variable domain (missing parts from reference TRBV11-2 and TRBJ1-2): EAGVAQSPRYKIIEKRQSVAFWCNPISGHATLYWYQQILGQGPKLLIQFQNNGVVDDSQLPKDRFSAERLKGVDSTLKIQPAKLEDSAVYLCASSPGTSDYGYTFGSGTRLTVV.